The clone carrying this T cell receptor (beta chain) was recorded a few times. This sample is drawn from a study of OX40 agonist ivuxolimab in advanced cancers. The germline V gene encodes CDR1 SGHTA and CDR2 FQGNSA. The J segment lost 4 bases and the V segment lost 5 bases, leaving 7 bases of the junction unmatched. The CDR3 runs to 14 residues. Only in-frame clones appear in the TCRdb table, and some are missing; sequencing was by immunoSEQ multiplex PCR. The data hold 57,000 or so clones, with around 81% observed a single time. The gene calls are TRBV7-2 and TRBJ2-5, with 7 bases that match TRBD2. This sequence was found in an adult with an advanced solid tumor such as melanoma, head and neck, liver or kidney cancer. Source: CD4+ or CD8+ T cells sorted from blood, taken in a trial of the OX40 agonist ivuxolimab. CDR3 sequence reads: CASSPRWGGETQYF. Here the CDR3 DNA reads TGTGCCAGCAGCCCGCGGTGGGGGGGAGAGACCCAGTACTTC.